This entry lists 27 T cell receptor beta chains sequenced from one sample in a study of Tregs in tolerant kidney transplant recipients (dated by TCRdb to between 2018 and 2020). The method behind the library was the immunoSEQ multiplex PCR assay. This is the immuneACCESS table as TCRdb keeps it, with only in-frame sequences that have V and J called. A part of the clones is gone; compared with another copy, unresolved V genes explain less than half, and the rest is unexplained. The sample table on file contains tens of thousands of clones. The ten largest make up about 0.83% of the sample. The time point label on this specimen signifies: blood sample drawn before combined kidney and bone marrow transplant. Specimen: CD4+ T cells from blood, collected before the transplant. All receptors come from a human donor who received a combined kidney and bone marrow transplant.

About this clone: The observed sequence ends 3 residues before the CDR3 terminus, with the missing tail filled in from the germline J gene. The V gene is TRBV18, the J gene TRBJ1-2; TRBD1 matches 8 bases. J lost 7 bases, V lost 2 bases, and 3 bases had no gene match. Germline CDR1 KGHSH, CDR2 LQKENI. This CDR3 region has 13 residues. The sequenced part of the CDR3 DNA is TGTGCCAGCTCACCAGGACAGGGTGGTGGC. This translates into CASSPGQGGG. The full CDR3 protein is CASSPGQGGGYTF.

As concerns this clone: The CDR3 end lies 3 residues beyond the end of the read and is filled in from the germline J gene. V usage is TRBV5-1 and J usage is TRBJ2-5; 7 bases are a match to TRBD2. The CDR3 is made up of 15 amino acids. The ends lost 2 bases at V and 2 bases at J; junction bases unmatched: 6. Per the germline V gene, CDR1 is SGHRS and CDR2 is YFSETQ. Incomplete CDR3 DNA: TGCGCCAGCAGCTTTAATCTAGCGGCTCAAGAGACC. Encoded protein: CASSFNLAAQET. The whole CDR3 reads CASSFNLAAQETQYF.

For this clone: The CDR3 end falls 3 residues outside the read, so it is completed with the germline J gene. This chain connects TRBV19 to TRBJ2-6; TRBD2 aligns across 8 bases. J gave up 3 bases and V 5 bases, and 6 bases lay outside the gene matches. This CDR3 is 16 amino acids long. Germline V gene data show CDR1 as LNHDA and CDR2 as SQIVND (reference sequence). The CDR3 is CASSLSGGVGANVLTF. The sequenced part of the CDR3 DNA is TGTGCCAGTAGTCTCTCGGGAGGGGTTGGGGCCAACGTC.

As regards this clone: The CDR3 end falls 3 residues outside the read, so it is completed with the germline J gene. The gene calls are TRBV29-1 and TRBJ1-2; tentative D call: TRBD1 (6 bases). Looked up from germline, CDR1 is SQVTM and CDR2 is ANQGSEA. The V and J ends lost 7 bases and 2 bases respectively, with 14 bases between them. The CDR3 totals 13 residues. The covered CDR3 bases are TGCAGCGCCGCCGACAGGTTCAACTATGGC. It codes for CSAADRFNYG. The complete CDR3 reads CSAADRFNYGYTF.

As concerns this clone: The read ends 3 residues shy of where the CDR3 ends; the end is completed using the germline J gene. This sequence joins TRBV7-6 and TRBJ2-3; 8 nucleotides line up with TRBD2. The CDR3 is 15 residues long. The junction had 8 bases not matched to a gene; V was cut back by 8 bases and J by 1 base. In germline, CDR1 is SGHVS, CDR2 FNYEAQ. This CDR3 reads CASASAGGGTDTQYF. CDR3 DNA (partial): TGTGCCAGCGCCTCGGCGGGGGGAGGCACAGATACG.

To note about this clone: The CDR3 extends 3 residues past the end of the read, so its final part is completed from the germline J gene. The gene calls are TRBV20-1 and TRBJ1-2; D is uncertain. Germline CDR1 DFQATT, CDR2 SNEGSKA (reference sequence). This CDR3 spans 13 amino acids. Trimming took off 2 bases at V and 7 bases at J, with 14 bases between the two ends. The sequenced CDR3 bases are TGCAGTGCTAGATTTCAGGAAATAGGTGGC. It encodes CSARFQEIGG. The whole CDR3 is CSARFQEIGGYTF.

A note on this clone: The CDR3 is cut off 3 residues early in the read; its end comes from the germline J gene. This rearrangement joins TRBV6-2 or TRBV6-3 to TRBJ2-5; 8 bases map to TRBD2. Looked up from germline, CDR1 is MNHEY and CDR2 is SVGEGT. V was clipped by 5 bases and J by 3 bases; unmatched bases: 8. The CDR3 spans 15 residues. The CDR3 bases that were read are TGTGCCAGCAGTAACCCCGGGGGGGGCAAAGAGACC. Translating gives CASSNPGGGKET. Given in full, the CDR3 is CASSNPGGGKETQYF.

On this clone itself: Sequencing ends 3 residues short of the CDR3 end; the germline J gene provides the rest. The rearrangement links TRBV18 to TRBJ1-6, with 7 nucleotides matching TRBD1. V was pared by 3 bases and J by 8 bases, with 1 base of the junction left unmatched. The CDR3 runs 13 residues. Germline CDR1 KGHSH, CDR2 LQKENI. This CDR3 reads CASSPDRDSPLHF. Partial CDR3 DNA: TGTGCCAGCTCACCCGACAGGGATTCACCC. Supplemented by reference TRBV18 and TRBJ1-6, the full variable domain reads NAGVMQNPRHLVRRRGQEARLRCSPMKGHSHVYWYRQLPEEGLKFMVYLQKENIIDESGMPKERFSAEFPKEGPSILRIQQVVRGDSAAYFCASSPDRDSPLHFGNGTRLTVT.

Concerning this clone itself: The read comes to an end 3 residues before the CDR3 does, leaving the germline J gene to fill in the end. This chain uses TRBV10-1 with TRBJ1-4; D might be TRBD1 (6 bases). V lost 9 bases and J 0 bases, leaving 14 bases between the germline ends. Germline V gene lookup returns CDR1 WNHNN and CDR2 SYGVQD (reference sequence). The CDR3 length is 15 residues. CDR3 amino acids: CARWAGVATNEKLFF. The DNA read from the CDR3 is TGCGCCAGATGGGCAGGGGTAGCAACTAATGAAAAA.

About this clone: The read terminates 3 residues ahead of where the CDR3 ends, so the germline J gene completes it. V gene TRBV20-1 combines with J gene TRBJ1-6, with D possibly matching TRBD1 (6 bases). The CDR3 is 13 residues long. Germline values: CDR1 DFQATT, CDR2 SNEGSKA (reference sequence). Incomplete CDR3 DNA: TGCAGTGCTACAGGGGACGAAGGTACGGCC. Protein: CSATGDEGTA. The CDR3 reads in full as CSATGDEGTALHF.

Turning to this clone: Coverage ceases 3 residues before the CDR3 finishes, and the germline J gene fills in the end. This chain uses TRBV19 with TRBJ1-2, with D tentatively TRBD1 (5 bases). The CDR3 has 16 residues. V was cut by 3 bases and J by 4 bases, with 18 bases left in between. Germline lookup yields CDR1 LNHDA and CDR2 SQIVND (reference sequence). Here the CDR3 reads CASSIWSQGKIYGYTF. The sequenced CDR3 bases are TGTGCCAGTAGTATTTGGAGTCAGGGAAAAATCTATGGC.

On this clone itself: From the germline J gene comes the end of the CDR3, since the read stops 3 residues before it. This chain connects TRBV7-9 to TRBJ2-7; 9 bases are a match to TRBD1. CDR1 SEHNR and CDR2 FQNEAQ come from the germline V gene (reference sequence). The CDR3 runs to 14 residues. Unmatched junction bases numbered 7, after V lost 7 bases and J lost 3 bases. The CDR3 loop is CASMGGQGYYEQYF. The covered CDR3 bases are TGTGCCAGCATGGGGGGACAGGGCTACTACGAG.

The CDR3 protein is CASSRQASTNEKLFF. CDR3 bases read: TGTGCCAGCAGCAGGCAGGCTTCAACTAATGAAAAA. V and J are TRBV2 and TRBJ1-4; D gene uncertain. The read comes to an end 3 residues before the CDR3 does, leaving the germline J gene to fill in the end. Germline CDR1 is SNHLY and CDR2 is FYNNEI. The CDR3 has 15 residues. V lost 6 bases and J lost 0, with 11 bases in between. Looking up the rest from reference TRBV2 and TRBJ1-4 gives the full variable domain: EPEVTQTPSHQVTQMGQEVILRCVPISNHLYFYWYRQILGQKVEFLVSFYNNEISEKSEIFDDQFSVERPDGSNFTLKIRSTKLEDSAMYFCASSRQASTNEKLFFGSGTQLSVL.

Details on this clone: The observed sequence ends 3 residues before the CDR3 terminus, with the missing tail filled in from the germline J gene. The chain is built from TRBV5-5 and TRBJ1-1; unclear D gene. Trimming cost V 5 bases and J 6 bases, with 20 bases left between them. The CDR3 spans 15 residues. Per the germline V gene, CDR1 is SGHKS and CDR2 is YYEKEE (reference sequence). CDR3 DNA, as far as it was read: TGTGCCAGCAGTACCCAAGGTCTTGAGGGCTCTGAA. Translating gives CASSTQGLEGSE. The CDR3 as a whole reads CASSTQGLEGSEAFF. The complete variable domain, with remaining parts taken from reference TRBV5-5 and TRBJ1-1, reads DAGVTQSPTHLIKTRGQQVTLRCSPISGHKSVSWYQQVLGQGPQFIFQYYEKEERGRGNFPDRFSARQFPNYSSELNVNALLLGDSALYLCASSTQGLEGSEAFFGQGTRLTVV.

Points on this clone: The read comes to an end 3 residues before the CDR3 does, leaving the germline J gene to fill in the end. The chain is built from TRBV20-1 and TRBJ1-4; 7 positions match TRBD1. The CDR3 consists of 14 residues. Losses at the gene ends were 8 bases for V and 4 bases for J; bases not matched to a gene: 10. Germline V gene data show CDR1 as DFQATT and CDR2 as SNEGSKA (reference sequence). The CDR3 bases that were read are TGCAGTCTCCTAGGGGGCAAGTTTAATGAAAAA. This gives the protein CSLLGGKFNEK. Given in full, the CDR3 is CSLLGGKFNEKLFF.

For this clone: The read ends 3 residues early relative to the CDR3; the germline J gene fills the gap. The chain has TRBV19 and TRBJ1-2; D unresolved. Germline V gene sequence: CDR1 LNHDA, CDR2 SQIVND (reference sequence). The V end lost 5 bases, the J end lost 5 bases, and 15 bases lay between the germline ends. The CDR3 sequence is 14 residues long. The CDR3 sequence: CASSPPAGIYGYTF. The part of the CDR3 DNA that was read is TGTGCCAGTAGTCCTCCGGCAGGAATTTATGGC.

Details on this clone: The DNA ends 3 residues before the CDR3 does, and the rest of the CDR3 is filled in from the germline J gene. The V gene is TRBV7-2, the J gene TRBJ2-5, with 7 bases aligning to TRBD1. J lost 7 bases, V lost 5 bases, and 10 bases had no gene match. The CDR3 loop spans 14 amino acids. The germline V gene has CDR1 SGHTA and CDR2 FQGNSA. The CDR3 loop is CASSPGGDTRTQYF. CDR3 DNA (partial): TGTGCCAGCAGCCCAGGGGGAGACACGAGGACC.

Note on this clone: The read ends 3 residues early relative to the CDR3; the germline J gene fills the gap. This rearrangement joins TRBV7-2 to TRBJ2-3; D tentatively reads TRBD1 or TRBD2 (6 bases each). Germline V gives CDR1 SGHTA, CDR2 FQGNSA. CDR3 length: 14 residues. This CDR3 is CASSLRLGGGTQYF. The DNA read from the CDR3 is TGTGCCAGCAGCTTAAGGTTAGGGGGAGGAACG.

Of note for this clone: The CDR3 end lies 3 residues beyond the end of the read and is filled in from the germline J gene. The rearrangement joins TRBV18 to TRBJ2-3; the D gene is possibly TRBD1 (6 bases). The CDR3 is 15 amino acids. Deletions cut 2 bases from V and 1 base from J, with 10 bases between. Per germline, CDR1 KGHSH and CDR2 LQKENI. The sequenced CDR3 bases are TGTGCCAGCTCACCATTACAGGGTGGCACAGATACG. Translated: CASSPLQGGTDT. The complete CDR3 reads CASSPLQGGTDTQYF.

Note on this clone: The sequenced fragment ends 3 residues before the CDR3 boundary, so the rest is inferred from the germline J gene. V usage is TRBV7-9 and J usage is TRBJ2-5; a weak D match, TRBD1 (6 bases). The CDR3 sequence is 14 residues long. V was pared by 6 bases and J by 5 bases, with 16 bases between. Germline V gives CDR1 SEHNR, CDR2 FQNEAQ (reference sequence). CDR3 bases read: TGTGCCAGCAGTCCTTCAGGGGCAGTGGAGACC. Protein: CASSPSGAVET. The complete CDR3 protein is CASSPSGAVETQYF.

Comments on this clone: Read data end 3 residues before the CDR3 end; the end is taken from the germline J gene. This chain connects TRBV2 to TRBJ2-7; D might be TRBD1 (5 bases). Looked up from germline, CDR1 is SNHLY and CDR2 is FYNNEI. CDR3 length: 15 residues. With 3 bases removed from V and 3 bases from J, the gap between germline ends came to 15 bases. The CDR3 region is CASSDRSGIFYEQYF. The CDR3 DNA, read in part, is TGTGCCAGCAGTGATAGGTCAGGGATTTTCTACGAG.

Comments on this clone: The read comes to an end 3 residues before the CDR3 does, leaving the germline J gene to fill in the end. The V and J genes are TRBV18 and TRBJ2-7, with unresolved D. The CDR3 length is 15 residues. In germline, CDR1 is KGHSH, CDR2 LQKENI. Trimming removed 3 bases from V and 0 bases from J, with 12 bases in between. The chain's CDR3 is CASSPRRVSSYEQYF. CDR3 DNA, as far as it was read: TGTGCCAGCTCACCTCGACGGGTGAGCTCCTACGAG.

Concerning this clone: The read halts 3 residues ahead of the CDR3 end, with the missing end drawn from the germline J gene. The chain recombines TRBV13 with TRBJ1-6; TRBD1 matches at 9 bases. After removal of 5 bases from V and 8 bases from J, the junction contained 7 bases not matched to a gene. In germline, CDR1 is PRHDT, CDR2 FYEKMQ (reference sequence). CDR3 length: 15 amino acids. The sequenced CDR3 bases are TGTGCCAGCAGCCCCAACGGACAGGGGTATTCACCC. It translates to CASSPNGQGYSP. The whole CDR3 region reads CASSPNGQGYSPLHF.

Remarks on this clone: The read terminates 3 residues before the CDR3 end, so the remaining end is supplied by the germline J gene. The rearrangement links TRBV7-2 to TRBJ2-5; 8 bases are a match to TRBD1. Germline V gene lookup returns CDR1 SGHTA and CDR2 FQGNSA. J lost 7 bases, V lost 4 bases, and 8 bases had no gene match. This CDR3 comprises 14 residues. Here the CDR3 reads CASSSSGGGWTQYF. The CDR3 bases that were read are TGTGCCAGCAGCTCATCAGGGGGCGGTTGGACC.

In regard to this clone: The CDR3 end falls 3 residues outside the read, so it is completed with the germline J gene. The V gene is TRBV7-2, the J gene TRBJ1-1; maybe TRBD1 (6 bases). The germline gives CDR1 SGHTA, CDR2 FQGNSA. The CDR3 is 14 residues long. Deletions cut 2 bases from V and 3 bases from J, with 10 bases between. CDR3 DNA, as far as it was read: TGTGCCAGCAGCTTACGCAGGGGCGACACTGAA. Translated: CASSLRRGDTE. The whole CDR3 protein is CASSLRRGDTEAFF.

Here the CDR3 reads CASSLEARLNTEAFF. The CDR3 DNA, read in part, is TGCGCCAGCAGCTTGGAGGCCAGGTTGAACACTGAA. The rearrangement uses TRBV5-1 and TRBJ1-1, with D unresolved. Read sequence stops 3 residues before the CDR3 end, and the germline J gene provides the missing end. The CDR3 is 15 amino acids. V was shortened by 0 bases and J by 0 bases, with 9 bases between the two germline ends. CDR1 and CDR2 from the germline V gene are SGHRS and YFSETQ.

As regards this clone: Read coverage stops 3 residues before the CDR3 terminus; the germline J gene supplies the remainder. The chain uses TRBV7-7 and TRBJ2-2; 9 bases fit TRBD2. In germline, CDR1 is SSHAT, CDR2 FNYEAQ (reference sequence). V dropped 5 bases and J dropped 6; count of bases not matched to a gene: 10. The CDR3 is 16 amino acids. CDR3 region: CASSPNLAGAAGELFF. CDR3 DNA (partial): TGTGCCAGCAGCCCTAACTTAGCGGGAGCGGCCGGGGAG.